This T cell receptor (beta chain) was obtained from a study of beta chain features in type 1 diabetes (dated 2018 in TCRdb). The study in broad terms: Patients and healthy donors did not differ in mean age, gender distribution, total cell number or subset yield. Across all samples, some 100,000,000 sorted cells were examined, and cell number per subset correlated strongly with RNA yield. In the study, recently diagnosed type 1 diabetes patients and matched healthy donors were compared on the TCRB repertoires of their sorted circulating CD4+ T cell subsets. Whereas all 30 or so donors provided naive and central memory subsets, regulatory and stem cell-like memory subsets were isolated from just 8 patients and roughly 8 healthy donors. The research as a whole found: Type 1 diabetes patients showed a moderate but significant shortening of TCRB CDR3 length in all four CD4+ subsets. Because cDNA was sequenced instead of genomic DNA, activated cells with high expression could be over-represented, although the groups did not differ in activation or CD3 levels. HLA sub-analyses involved small numbers of individuals, so any influence of HLA type on TCRB rearrangement remained unresolved. At VDJ recombination sites, type 1 diabetes patients had fewer insertions and more deleted nucleotides, which implies abnormalities in thymic rearrangement. Shorter templates might have been favored by PCR, but patient and control samples were amplified and corrected together, so both groups would have been affected equally by any skew. The naive, central memory and regulatory TCRB repertoires appeared to resemble one another more closely among patients than among healthy donors.

A single peripheral blood draw of around 0.11 L on average was collected from each donor into heparinised tubes. A BD FACSAria II and a panel including CD45RO, CCR7, CD25, CD127, CD95 and CD27 were used to sort naive, central memory, regulatory and stem cell-like memory CD4+ T cells. A purity above 95% was achieved for all sorted populations. Right away, PBMCs were isolated by Lymphoprep density gradient centrifugation and were stained directly, with no culture step. So that batch effects would be minimized, each experiment stained and sorted samples in pairs, pairing one healthy donor with one patient. CDR1 is given as SGHDN and CDR2 as FVKESK, both from the germline V gene. Trimming accounts for 4 bases at V and 5 bases at J, while the number of junction bases matched to no gene is 7. The cysteine opens and the phenylalanine closes a CDR3 of 15 amino acids. Only the CDR3 part of the read is kept: 45 bases, read in frame from the first base.

Regarding this clone: Its antigen remains unidentified. The sample holds no much larger clone one base away, and base qualities are not on file.

The entire isolated RNA was reverse transcribed using the High Capacity cDNA Reverse Transcription Kit, and thus expressed TCRB transcripts were sequenced. Naive, central memory and regulatory T cell samples underwent deep immunoSEQ sequencing, averaging roughly 3.4 million total reads per sample. Sorted cells were lysed in RLT buffer and RNA was extracted with DNase-treated RNeasy Micro or Mini kits, depending on cell number. Each cell subset was processed separately to prevent cross-contamination, with patient and healthy donor samples processed together. The immunoSEQ multiplex PCR was used to amplify TCRB sequences from cDNA, generating 87-bp fragments that spanned the CDR3 region. The amplicons were sequenced using the Illumina HiSeq platform. Regarding the original processing steps: PCR bias was computationally corrected using synthetic template baselines, reads within Hamming distance 2 were collapsed, and singletons that could not be merged were discarded. Reads were aligned against IMGT to assign V, D and J genes, CDR3 length and insertions or deletions at six rearrangement sites. Within each subset, clonotype counts were normalized to sorted cell number, and only after that were true diversity and Gini coefficients computed with the tcR R package. The overlap coefficient, calculated on TCRB nucleotide sequences, was used to measure repertoire sharing. As a proxy for the pre-selection repertoire, out-of-frame TCRB sequences from naive cells were analyzed. In TCRdb, the immuneACCESS table is reduced to in-frame sequences with V and J assigned. These tables do not hold every clone; where another copy was compared, an unresolved V gene accounts for under half, and the others remain unexplained. The V and J calls and clone size were taken over from that table, and D and trimming were inferred from the DNA. The sample has 600,000 to 700,000 clones on record, roughly 12% of them singletons. The biggest ten clones account for 0.022% of the sample.

Material: naive CD4+ T cells from blood. The label giving this sample's cell subset or site can be read as: true naive CD4+ T cells. The TCR originated in a man in his late teens or twenties with type 1 diabetes. The V gene is TRBV14 and the J gene is TRBJ2-2; TRBD1 aligns with 7 central bases. The DNA sequence is TGTGCCAGCAGCCCTTACAGGGGTGCGACCGGGGAGCTGTTTTTT. Its protein is CASSPYRGATGELFF.